Below, 30 T cell receptor beta chains from the same sample are listed, as sequenced in a study of neurological immune-mediated disorders. TCRdb reanalysed the 5' RACE reads using MiXCR and keeps one entry per CDR3 protein. Here the sample spans 52,000 or so distinct CDR3 sequences, 3% to 4% being singletons. Sequencing input: CD4+ T cells from blood. Source of these receptors: a woman aged 40 to 50 with multiple sclerosis.

This clonotype was seen at least ten times. The chain combines TRBV18 with TRBJ1-5; D call uncertain. The CDR3 runs 14 residues. V was pared by 3 bases and J by 7 bases, with 13 bases between. The V gene's germline CDR1 is KGHSH and CDR2 LQKENI. For the CDR3, the DNA is TGTGCCAGCTCACCGGACGGATTGGTGCAGCCCCAGCATTTT. It translates to CASSPDGLVQPQHF.

In this sample, this clonotype turned up many times. The V gene is TRBV7-9, the J gene TRBJ1-1; no clear D. CDR1 and CDR2 (germline): SEHNR, FQNEAQ (reference sequence). The CDR3 is made up of 12 amino acids. V lost 3 bases to trimming and J lost 7 bases, with 9 bases between them. The chain's CDR3 is CASSFSQNEAFF. CDR3 nucleotide sequence: TGTGCCAGCAGCTTCAGTCAGAATGAAGCTTTCTTT.

This clonotype was observed many times. The chain joins TRBV20-1 to TRBJ1-2, with a tentative D call TRBD1 (5 bases). This CDR3 has 15 amino acids. V lost 5 bases and J 13 bases, leaving 29 bases between the germline ends. CDR1 is DFQATT and CDR2 is SNEGSKA in the germline V gene (reference sequence). In DNA, the CDR3 is TGCAGTGCTCTGGGACCCACCTACCCTATTGGCGGGTTCACCTTC. The encoded protein is CSALGPTYPIGGFTF.

This clonotype is judged medium-sized. V is TRBV7-2 and J is TRBJ2-1; D is possibly TRBD1 (5 bases). Germline CDR1 and CDR2: SGHTA and FQGNSA. The CDR3 consists of 14 residues. Trimming cost V 3 bases and J 7 bases, with 13 bases left between them. CDR3 DNA: TGTGCCAGCAGCTTGAGCCCAGGGAAGAATGAGCAGTTCTTC. Translated: CASSLSPGKNEQFF.

The table lists this clonotype with many counts. The chain joins TRBV5-1 to TRBJ1-4, with D uncertain. The CDR3 length is 15 residues. The germline V and J ends were trimmed by 4 bases and 7 bases, with 17 bases remaining between them. Germline V lookup: CDR1 SGHRS, CDR2 YFSETQ. In DNA, the CDR3 is TGCGCCAGCAGCCAGACTCCCGAGGTGGTTGAAAAACTGTTTTTT. Translated, it gives CASSQTPEVVEKLFF.

This clonotype has a count of ten or more. The CDR3: CASSKDRGEQPQHF. CDR3 sequence (DNA): TGTGCCAGCAGCAAAGACAGGGGAGAGCAGCCCCAGCATTTT. J is TRBJ1-5 and V is TRBV6-6, with 8 bases matching TRBD1. CDR1 is MNHNY and CDR2 is SVGAGI in the germline V gene (reference sequence). Trimming cost V 6 bases and J 7 bases; bases outside gene matches: 8. The CDR3 has 14 residues.

This clonotype occurred many times. This sequence joins TRBV7-8 and TRBJ1-2; D not resolved. V was clipped by 5 bases and J by 4 bases, with 17 bases between them. The germline V gene has CDR1 SGHVS and CDR2 FQNEAQ. This CDR3 spans 15 amino acids. The CDR3 coding sequence is TGTGCCAGCAGCCCTGAGTCAACCAGATCCTATGGCTACACCTTC. Translating gives CASSPESTRSYGYTF.

This clonotype was counted many times. The chain has TRBV5-1 and TRBJ2-7; 7 bases align to TRBD1. CDR1 SGHRS and CDR2 YFSETQ come from the germline V gene. The CDR3 runs 13 residues. V shed 7 bases, J shed 3 bases, and the junction held 7 bases outside the gene matches. DNA for the CDR3: TGCGCCAGCTCCCCCGGGACAGTCTACGAGCAGTACTTC. This translates into CASSPGTVYEQYF.

In its sample, this clonotype was seen a few times. The rearrangement uses TRBV30 and TRBJ2-6; D is undetermined. Trimming took 2 bases from V and 0 from J, leaving 5 bases between them. The germline CDR1 and CDR2 sequences are GTSNPN and SVGIG (reference sequence). This CDR3 contains 14 residues. The CDR3 loop is CAWSKGSGANVLTF. The CDR3 DNA follows: TGTGCCTGGAGTAAGGGCTCTGGGGCCAACGTCCTGACTTTC.

This clonotype was counted at least ten times. V and J are TRBV4-1 and TRBJ2-6; 8 positions match TRBD1. This CDR3 region has 18 residues. V lost 4 bases to trimming and J lost 1 base; unmatched junction nucleotides: 9. Germline V lookup: CDR1 MGHRA, CDR2 YSYEKL. CDR3 region: CASSPRYRGDSGANVLTF. The DNA for the CDR3 is TGCGCCAGCAGCCCAAGGTACAGGGGGGATTCTGGGGCCAACGTCCTGACTTTC.

This clonotype was counted at least ten times. V usage is TRBV5-1 and J usage is TRBJ2-6, with TRBD1 matching 10 bases. CDR3 length equals 17 residues. Germline loops: CDR1 SGHRS, CDR2 YFSETQ. V lost 2 bases to trimming and J lost 4 bases; unmatched junction nucleotides: 6. CDR3 loop: CASSFWGQGTGANVLTF. CDR3 nucleotide sequence: TGCGCCAGCAGCTTTTGGGGACAGGGGACCGGGGCCAACGTCCTGACTTTC.

This clonotype was seen repeatedly, ten times or more. V and J are TRBV7-2 and TRBJ1-4; perhaps TRBD1 as D (5 bases). Trimming cost V 2 bases and J 7 bases, with 8 bases left between them. Germline loops: CDR1 SGHTA, CDR2 FQGNSA. This CDR3 comprises 13 residues. The CDR3 nucleotides are TGTGCCAGCAGCTTATCAGGGATTGAAAAACTGTTTTTT. Translation: CASSLSGIEKLFF.

Ten or more counts support this clonotype. CDR3 sequence reads: CASSLFGTTTDTQYF. The CDR3 coding sequence is TGTGCCAGCAGCTTATTCGGGACGACGACAGATACGCAGTATTTT. J is TRBJ2-3 and V is TRBV7-2, with D possibly being TRBD1 or TRBD2 (5 bases each). CDR3 length equals 15 residues. The V gene's germline CDR1 is SGHTA and CDR2 FQGNSA. Trimming removed 2 bases from V and 3 bases from J, with 12 bases in between.

The CDR3 DNA is TGCGCCAGCAGCTCCCCGACTAGCGGGGGCTACTACGAGCAGTACTTC. Translated: CASSSPTSGGYYEQYF. V is TRBV5-1 and J is TRBJ2-7, with 12 bases aligning to TRBD2. V lost 3 bases to trimming and J lost 3 bases; unmatched junction nucleotides: 7. The CDR3 is made up of 16 amino acids. The germline CDR1 and CDR2 sequences are SGHRS and YFSETQ. The full variable domain, in which reference TRBV5-1 and TRBJ2-7 provide the parts outside the CDR3, is KAGVTQTPRYLIKTRGQQVTLSCSPISGHRSVSWYQQTPGQGLQFLFEYFSETQRNKGNFPGRFSGRQFSNSRSEMNVSTLELGDSALYLCASSSPTSGGYYEQYFGPGTRLTVT.

Many counts were recorded for this clonotype. V is TRBV2 and J is TRBJ2-6; D is perhaps TRBD2 (5 bases). Germline CDR1 reads SNHLY; CDR2 reads FYNNEI. The CDR3 loop spans 14 amino acids. Deletions cut 8 bases from V and 4 bases from J, with 12 bases between. The CDR3 spells CASVREPGANVLTF. DNA of the CDR3: TGTGCCAGCGTACGGGAACCCGGGGCCAACGTCCTGACTTTC.

Many counts were recorded for this clonotype. The chain has TRBV4-1 and TRBJ2-7; tentative D call: TRBD2 (6 bases). V dropped 1 base and J dropped 3 bases, with 10 bases sitting between them. CDR1 and CDR2 (germline): MGHRA, YSYEKL. CDR3 length: 14 amino acids. The chain's CDR3 is CASSQASRGYEQYF. The CDR3 bases are TGCGCCAGCAGCCAAGCCTCGCGGGGCTACGAGCAGTACTTC.

This clonotype has ten or more counts. V gene TRBV4-1 combines with J gene TRBJ2-3, with D maybe TRBD2 (7 bases). CDR3 length: 15 residues. Germline CDR1 and CDR2: MGHRA and YSYEKL. With 5 bases removed from V and 2 bases from J, the gap between germline ends came to 14 bases. The CDR3, as DNA: TGCGCCAGCAGCTCCGGCGGGGGCCTCACAGATACGCAGTATTTT. Translated: CASSSGGGLTDTQYF.

This clonotype was seen many times. The V gene is TRBV2, the J gene TRBJ2-5; D unresolved. V lost 6 bases and J 3 bases, leaving 8 bases between the germline ends. This CDR3 is built from 12 residues. The V gene's germline CDR1 is SNHLY and CDR2 FYNNEI. The CDR3 loop reads CASRQIEETQYF. The CDR3 DNA follows: TGTGCCAGCAGGCAGATTGAAGAGACCCAGTACTTC.

This rearrangement joins TRBV7-9 to TRBJ2-7, with a tentative D call TRBD1 (5 bases). Germline CDR1 SEHNR, CDR2 FQNEAQ (reference sequence). V was clipped by 7 bases and J by 1 base, with 8 bases between them. The CDR3 sequence is 12 residues long. For the CDR3, the DNA is TGTGCCAGCAACTCAGGGTCCTACGAGCAGTACTTC. Protein: CASNSGSYEQYF.

This clonotype was seen more than once but under ten times. The V gene is TRBV19, the J gene TRBJ1-4; tentative D call: TRBD1 (6 bases). V lost 8 bases to trimming and J lost 4 bases, with 17 bases between them. CDR3 length equals 15 residues. CDR1 is LNHDA and CDR2 is SQIVND in the germline V gene (reference sequence). Here the CDR3 DNA reads TGTGCCAGTGCGTGGGGGGCGCAGAGTAATGAAAAACTGTTTTTT. This translates into CASAWGAQSNEKLFF.

There are many counts of this clonotype. The chain combines TRBV11-2 with TRBJ2-7; 12 nucleotides agree with TRBD1. The CDR3 runs 16 residues. Trimming cost V 5 bases and J 0 bases; bases outside gene matches: 5. Germline assignment: CDR1 SGHAT and CDR2 FQNNGV. The CDR3 nucleotides are TGTGCCAGCAGCGGGACAGGGGGCCACTTCTCCTACGAGCAGTACTTC. It encodes CASSGTGGHFSYEQYF.

This clonotype was detected many times. J is TRBJ2-1 and V is TRBV20-1; 10 positions match TRBD2. V trimming: 7 bases; J trimming: 4 bases; junction bases outside the gene matches: 7. Germline CDR1 is DFQATT and CDR2 is SNEGSKA (reference sequence). The CDR3 sequence is 14 residues long. The CDR3 DNA is TGCAGTGTCCAGACTAGCGGGCCGTACAATGAGCAGTTCTTC. This translates into CSVQTSGPYNEQFF.

This clonotype was detected many times. The chain carries TRBV20-1 and TRBJ2-7; weak D call: TRBD2 (5 bases). The CDR3 extends over 14 amino acids. The germline V gene encodes CDR1 DFQATT and CDR2 SNEGSKA (reference sequence). Deletions cut 0 bases from V and 5 bases from J, with 14 bases between. In DNA form, the CDR3 reads TGCAGTGCTAGAGATCGGGGTAGTAGCGACGAGCAGTACTTC. Translation: CSARDRGSSDEQYF.

This clonotype was seen at least ten times. V and J are TRBV20-1 and TRBJ1-5; TRBD1 is a possible D gene (5 bases). V was trimmed by 3 bases and J by 2 bases, leaving 23 bases between them. The CDR3 covers 18 residues. Germline CDR1 is DFQATT and CDR2 is SNEGSKA (reference sequence). CDR3 sequence: CSASERGWGTLGNQPQHF. The CDR3 region has the DNA TGCAGTGCTAGCGAGAGGGGATGGGGGACGCTGGGCAATCAGCCCCAGCATTTT.

Many counts were recorded for this clonotype. J is TRBJ2-1 and V is TRBV20-1; D is possibly TRBD1 or TRBD2 (6 bases each). This CDR3 region has 18 residues. Germline CDR1 and CDR2: DFQATT and SNEGSKA (reference sequence). V dropped 0 bases and J dropped 4 bases, with 22 bases sitting between them. Here the CDR3 DNA reads TGCAGTGCTAGAGATATTGGGACGGGTAGGGGGGCATACAATGAGCAGTTCTTC. This encodes CSARDIGTGRGAYNEQFF.

This clonotype was seen at least ten times. This chain joins TRBV11-2 and TRBJ2-1; 8 bases agree with TRBD1. The CDR3 spans 14 residues. The ends lost 6 bases at V and 9 bases at J; junction bases unmatched: 10. Germline CDR1 and CDR2: SGHAT and FQNNGV. The CDR3 here is CASRHRGVGVEQFF. DNA of the CDR3: TGTGCCAGCAGACACAGGGGGGTCGGAGTTGAGCAGTTCTTC.

In its sample, this clonotype was seen many times. The V call is TRBV6-1, the J call TRBJ1-2, with D perhaps matching TRBD1 (6 bases). V lost 6 bases and J 3 bases, leaving 14 bases between the germline ends. From germline, CDR1 is MNHNS and CDR2 SASEGT. The CDR3 is 14 residues long. CDR3 nucleotides: TGTGCCAGCAGGGTGGGGGGCACGGACTATGGCTACACCTTC. Protein sequence: CASRVGGTDYGYTF.

This clonotype was recorded many times. J is TRBJ2-2 and V is TRBV11-2, with no clear D. Germline CDR1 SGHAT, CDR2 FQNNGV. V lost 3 bases to trimming and J lost 4 bases, with 3 bases between them. The CDR3 loop spans 12 amino acids. DNA of the CDR3: TGTGCCAGCAGCTTCTTCACCGGGGAGCTGTTTTTT. Its translation is CASSFFTGELFF. Complete variable domain (other parts from reference TRBV11-2 and TRBJ2-2): EAGVAQSPRYKIIEKRQSVAFWCNPISGHATLYWYQQILGQGPKLLIQFQNNGVVDDSQLPKDRFSAERLKGVDSTLKIQPAKLEDSAVYLCASSFFTGELFFGEGSRLTVL.

This clonotype was picked up many times. The gene calls are TRBV5-6 and TRBJ2-3, with TRBD2 matching 7 bases. The CDR3 loop spans 14 amino acids. The V segment lost 2 bases and the J segment 9 bases; nucleotides outside the gene matches: 9. Germline lookup yields CDR1 SGHDT and CDR2 YYEEEE. The DNA for the CDR3 is TGTGCCAGCAGCTTAGGGGCGGGGGAATTAACGCAGTATTTT. Translated, it gives CASSLGAGELTQYF. Full variable domain (outside the CDR3, taken from reference TRBV5-6 and TRBJ2-3): DAGVTQSPTHLIKTRGQQVTLRCSPKSGHDTVSWYQQALGQGPQFIFQYYEEEERQRGNFPDRFSGHQFPNYSSELNVNALLLGDSALYLCASSLGAGELTQYFGPGTRLTVL.

This clonotype was observed many times. The chain is built from TRBV20-1 and TRBJ2-7, with TRBD1 as a possible D gene (5 bases). Germline V CDR1 and CDR2: DFQATT, SNEGSKA (reference sequence). This CDR3 is built from 15 residues. Trimming removed 0 bases from V and 2 bases from J, with 14 bases in between. In DNA, the CDR3 is TGCAGTGCTAGAGATTCGAAAGGGGCCACCTACGAGCAGTACTTC. Its protein is CSARDSKGATYEQYF.